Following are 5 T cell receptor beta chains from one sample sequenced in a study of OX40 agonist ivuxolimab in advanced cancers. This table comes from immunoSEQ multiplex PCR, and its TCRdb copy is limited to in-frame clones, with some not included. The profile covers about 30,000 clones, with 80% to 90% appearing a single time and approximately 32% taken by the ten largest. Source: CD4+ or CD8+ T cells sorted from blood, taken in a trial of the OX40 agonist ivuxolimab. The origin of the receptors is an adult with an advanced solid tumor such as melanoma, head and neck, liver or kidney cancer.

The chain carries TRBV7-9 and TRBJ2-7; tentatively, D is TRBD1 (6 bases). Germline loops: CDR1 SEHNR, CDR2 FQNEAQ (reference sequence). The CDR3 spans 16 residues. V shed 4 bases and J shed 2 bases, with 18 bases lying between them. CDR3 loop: CASSSTPGHRAYEQYF. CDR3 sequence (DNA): TGTGCCAGCAGCTCCACCCCGGGACATCGAGCCTACGAGCAGTACTTC. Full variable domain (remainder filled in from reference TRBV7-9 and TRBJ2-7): DTGVSQNPRHKITKRGQNVTFRCDPISEHNRLYWYRQTLGQGPEFLTYFQNEAQLEKSRLLSDRFSAERPKGSFSTLEIQRTEQGDSAMYLCASSSTPGHRAYEQYFGPGTRLTVT.

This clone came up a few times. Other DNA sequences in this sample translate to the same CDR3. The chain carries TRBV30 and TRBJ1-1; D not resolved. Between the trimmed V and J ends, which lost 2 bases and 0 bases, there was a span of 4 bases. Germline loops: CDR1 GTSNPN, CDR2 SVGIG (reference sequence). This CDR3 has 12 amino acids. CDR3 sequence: CAWSPLNTEAFF. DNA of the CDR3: TGTGCCTGGAGTCCATTGAACACTGAAGCTTTCTTT.

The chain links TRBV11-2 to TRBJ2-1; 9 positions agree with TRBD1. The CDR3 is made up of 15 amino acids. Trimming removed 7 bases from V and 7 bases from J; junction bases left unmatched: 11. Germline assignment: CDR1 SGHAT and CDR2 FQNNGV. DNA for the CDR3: TGTGCCAGCACCTACGGGACAGGGTTTATGAATGAGCAGTTCTTC. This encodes CASTYGTGFMNEQFF.

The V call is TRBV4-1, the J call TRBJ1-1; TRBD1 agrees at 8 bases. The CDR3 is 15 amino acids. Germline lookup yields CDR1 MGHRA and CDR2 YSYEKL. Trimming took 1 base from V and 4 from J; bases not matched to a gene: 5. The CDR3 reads CASSQAGQGFTEAFF. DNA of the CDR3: TGCGCCAGCAGCCAAGCCGGACAGGGATTCACTGAAGCTTTCTTT.

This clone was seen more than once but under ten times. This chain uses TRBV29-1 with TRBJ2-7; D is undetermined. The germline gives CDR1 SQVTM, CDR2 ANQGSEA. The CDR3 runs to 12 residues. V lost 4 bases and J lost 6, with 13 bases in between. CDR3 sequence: CSVGPGPFEQYF. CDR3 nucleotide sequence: TGCAGCGTTGGCCCAGGTCCGTTCGAGCAGTACTTC.